This T cell receptor (beta chain) was documented in a study of molecular identifiers for immune sequencing clone quantification. Study at large: Four of five splits of RNA from approximately 20,000 or 100,000 naive CD8 cells were sequenced in replicates. The study, taken as a whole, reports: In CMV-specific effectors, clones above 20 copies held over 98% of molecules; naive, under 1%.

The table lists this clonotype with many counts. Antigen: not known. One entry per CDR3 protein results from TCRdb running MiXCR on the PCR reads. This table has hundreds of thousands of distinct CDR3 sequences, 15% to 20% appearing once. Naive CD8 sequencing libraries were generated from approximately 20,000 to 1,000,000 sorted cells, with 10%, 30% or 50% RNA as input. In the sort, naive CD8 T cells were defined as CD8+CD4-CCR7+CD45RA+. Germline assignment: CDR1 SGDLS and CDR2 YYNGEE. Deletions cut 0 bases from V and 0 bases from J, with 14 bases between. The CDR3 consists of 17 residues. The clonotype originates from a human donor in good health. Some libraries in this study had Jurkat cell RNA spiked in. The rearrangement links TRBV9 to TRBJ2-3, with D perhaps matching TRBD1 (6 bases). Material for sequencing was naive CD8+ T cells from blood, with Jurkat cell RNA spiked in. Described subset: FACS-sorted CD8+CD4-CCR7+CD45RA+ naive T cells. The CDR3 protein is CASSVATSQGSTDTQYF. Here the CDR3 DNA reads TGTGCCAGCAGCGTAGCTACGAGTCAGGGGAGCACAGATACGCAGTATTTT. Full variable domain (rest looked up from reference TRBV9 and TRBJ2-3): DSGVTQTPKHLITATGQRVTLRCSPRSGDLSVYWYQQSLDQGLQFLIQYYNGEERAKGNILERFSAQQFPDLHSELNLSSLELGDSALYFCASSVATSQGSTDTQYFGPGTRLTVL.